This T cell receptor beta chain was retrieved from a study of response to subunit inactivated influenza vaccine. Study-level points and caveats: Seasonal influenza vaccination, on each occasion, was suggested by the authors to recruit few new T cells.

In its sample, this clonotype was seen many times. The target antigen is unknown. TCRdb processed the RT-PCR reads anew with MiXCR; each CDR3 protein has one entry. In the table there are about 180,000 distinct CDR3 sequences, about 9.3% of which are singletons. J was trimmed by 1 base and V by 3 bases; bases with no gene match: 2. The CDR3 has 14 amino acids. CDR1 and CDR2 from the germline V gene are SGHDT and YYEEEE. The chain carries TRBV5-6 and TRBJ2-7; 9 bases line up with TRBD1. Source: non-naive T cells sorted from PBMCs, taken on the day of vaccination. This sequence was found in a middle-aged man who received an inactivated influenza vaccine. The CDR3: CASSYGTGSYEQYF. The CDR3 bases are TGTGCCAGCAGCTACGGGACAGGGTCCTACGAGCAGTACTTC.